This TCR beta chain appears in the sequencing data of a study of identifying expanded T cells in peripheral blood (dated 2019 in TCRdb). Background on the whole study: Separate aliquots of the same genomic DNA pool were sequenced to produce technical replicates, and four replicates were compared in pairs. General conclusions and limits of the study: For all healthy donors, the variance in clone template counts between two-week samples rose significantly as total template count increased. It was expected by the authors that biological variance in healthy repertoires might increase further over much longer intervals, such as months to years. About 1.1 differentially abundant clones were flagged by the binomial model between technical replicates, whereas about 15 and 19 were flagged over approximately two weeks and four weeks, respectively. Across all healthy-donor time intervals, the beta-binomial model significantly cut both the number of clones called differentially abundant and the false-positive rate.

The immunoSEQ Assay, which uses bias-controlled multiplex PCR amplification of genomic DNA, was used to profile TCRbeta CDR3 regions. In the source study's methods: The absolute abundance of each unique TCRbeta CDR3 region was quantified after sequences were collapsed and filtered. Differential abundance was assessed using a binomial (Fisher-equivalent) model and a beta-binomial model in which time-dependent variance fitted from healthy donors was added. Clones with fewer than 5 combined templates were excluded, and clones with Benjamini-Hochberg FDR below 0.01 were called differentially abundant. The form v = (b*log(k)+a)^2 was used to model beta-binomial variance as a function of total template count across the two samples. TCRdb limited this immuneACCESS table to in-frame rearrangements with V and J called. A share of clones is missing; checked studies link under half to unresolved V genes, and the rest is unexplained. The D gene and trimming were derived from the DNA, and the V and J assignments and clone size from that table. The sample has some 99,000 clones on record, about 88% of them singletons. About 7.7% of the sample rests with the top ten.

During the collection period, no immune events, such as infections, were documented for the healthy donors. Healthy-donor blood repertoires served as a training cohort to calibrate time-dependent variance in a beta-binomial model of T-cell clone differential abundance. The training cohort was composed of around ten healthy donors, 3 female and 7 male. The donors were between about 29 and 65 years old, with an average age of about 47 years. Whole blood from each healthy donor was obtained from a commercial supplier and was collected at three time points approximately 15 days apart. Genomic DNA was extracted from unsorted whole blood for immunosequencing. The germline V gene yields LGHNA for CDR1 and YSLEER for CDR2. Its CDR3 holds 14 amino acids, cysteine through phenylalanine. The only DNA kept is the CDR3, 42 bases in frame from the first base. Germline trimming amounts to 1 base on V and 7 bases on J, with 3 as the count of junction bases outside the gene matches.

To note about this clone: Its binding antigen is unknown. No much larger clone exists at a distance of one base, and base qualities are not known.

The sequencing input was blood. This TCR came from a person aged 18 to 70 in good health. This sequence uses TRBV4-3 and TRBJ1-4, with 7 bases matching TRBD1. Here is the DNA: TGCGCCAGCAGCCAAGGGCAGGGGGGTGAAAAACTGTTTTTT. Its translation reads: CASSQGQGGEKLFF.